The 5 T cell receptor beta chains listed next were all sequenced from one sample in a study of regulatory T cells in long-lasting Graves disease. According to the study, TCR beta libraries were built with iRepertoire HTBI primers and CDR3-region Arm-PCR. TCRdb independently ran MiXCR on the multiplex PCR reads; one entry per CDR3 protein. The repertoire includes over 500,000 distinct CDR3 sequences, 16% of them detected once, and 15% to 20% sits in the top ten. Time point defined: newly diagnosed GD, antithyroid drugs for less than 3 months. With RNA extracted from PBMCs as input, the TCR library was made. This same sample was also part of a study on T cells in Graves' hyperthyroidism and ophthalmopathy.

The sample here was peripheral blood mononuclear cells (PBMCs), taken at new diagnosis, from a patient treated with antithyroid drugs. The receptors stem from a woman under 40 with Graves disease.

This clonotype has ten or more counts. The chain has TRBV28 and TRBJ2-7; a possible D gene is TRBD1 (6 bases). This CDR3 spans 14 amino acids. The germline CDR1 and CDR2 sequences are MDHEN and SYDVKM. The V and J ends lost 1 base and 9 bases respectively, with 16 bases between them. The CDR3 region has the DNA TGTGCCAGCAGTTTATTAGCAGGGGCCGCTGGGCAGTACTTC. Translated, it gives CASSLLAGAAGQYF.

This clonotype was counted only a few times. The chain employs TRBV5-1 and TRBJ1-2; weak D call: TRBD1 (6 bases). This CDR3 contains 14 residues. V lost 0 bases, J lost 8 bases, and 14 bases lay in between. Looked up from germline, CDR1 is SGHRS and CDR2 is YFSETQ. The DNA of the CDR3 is TGCGCCAGCAGCTTGGAACAGGGCGGGGGCGGCTACACCTTC. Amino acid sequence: CASSLEQGGGGYTF.

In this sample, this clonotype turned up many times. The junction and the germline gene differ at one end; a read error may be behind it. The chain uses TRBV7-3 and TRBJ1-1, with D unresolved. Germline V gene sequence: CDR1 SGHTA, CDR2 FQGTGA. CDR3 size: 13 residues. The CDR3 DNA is TGTGCCAGCAGCTTCCCAGGAGTTCCTGAAGCTTTCTTC. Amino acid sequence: CASSFPGVPEAFF.

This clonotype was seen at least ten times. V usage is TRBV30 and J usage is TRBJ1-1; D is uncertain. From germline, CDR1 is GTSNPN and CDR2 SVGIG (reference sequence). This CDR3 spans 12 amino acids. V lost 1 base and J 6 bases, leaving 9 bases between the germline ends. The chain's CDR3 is CAWSGGNPEAFF. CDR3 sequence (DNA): TGTGCCTGGAGTGGGGGTAACCCTGAAGCTTTCTTT.

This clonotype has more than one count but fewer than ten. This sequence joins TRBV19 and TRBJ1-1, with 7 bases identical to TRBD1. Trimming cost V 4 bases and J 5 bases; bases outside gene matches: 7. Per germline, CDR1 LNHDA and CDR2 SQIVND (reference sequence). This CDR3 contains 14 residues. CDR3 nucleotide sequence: TGTGCCAGTAGTAGGAAGGGGGCGGGAACTGAAGCTTTCTTT. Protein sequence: CASSRKGAGTEAFF.